Listed below are T cell receptor beta chains from one sample, sequenced in a study of blood T cells in healthy people across ages. TCRdb re-analysed the 5' RACE reads in MiXCR, keeping a single row per CDR3 protein. The sample has about 1.4 million distinct CDR3 sequences, around 59% seen once. The sequencing input was blood. These receptors came from a man aged 18 to 29 in good health. Each CDR3 is given with its conserved first and last residue. The order of the fields is CDR3 length, clone size, V gene, J gene, D gene, CDR3 DNA, CDR3 protein. D genes are given only for firm matches. Clone sizes are given selectively: once, few, many, or a class where the clone is expanded.

>16|.|TRBV15|TRBJ2-2|TRBD2
TGTGCCACCAGCAGAGGACTAGCGATGAACACCGGGGAGCTGTTTTTT
CATSRGLAMNTGELFF
>12|.|TRBV5-1|TRBJ2-2|.
TGCGCCAGCAGCTTAAACCTCGGGGAGCTGTTTTTT
CASSLNLGELFF
>13|.|TRBV10-2|TRBJ2-3|.
TGCGCCAGCGGCCCCGTGAGGTTGGATACGCAGTATTTT
CASGPVRLDTQYF
>12|.|TRBV24-1|TRBJ1-5|.
TGTGCCACCAGTGACGCCCATCAGCCCCAGCATTTT
CATSDAHQPQHF
>12|few|TRBV29-1|TRBJ1-2|TRBD1
TGCAGCGTCACAGGGGGGGACTATGGCTACACCTTC
CSVTGGDYGYTF
>14|.|TRBV7-9|TRBJ2-5|.
TGTGCCAGCAGCTTAGCACAGAGCCAAGAGACCCAGTACTTC
CASSLAQSQETQYF
>17|.|TRBV7-9|TRBJ2-5|.
TGTGCCAGCAGCTCATCTAACCGAGACTACTTCCAAGAGACCCAGTACTTC
CASSSSNRDYFQETQYF
>14|.|TRBV6-2/TRBV6-3|TRBJ2-7|.
TGTGCCAGCAGCTTAGGAAACCAGCCCTACGAGCAGTACTTC
CASSLGNQPYEQYF
>15|.|TRBV15|TRBJ2-2|.
TGTGCCACCAGCGCAGTATTTGGGGGCATCGGGGAGCTGTTTTTT
CATSAVFGGIGELFF
>13|.|TRBV10-3|TRBJ2-1|.
TGTGCCATCAGTGATTCGACGGACTGGGCGCAGTTCTTC
CAISDSTDWAQFF
>14|few|TRBV20-1|TRBJ2-7|TRBD2
TGCAGTGCTAGAGAACTAGCGGGAGACTATGAGCAGTACTTC
CSARELAGDYEQYF
>15|.|TRBV4-1|TRBJ1-4|.
TGCGCCAGCAGCCAGACCGGCCTCGGCAATGAAAAACTGTTTTTT
CASSQTGLGNEKLFF
>13|.|TRBV9|TRBJ1-1|.
TGTGCCAGCGTTCGGGCAGAGGGGACTGAAGCTTTCTTT
CASVRAEGTEAFF
>15|.|TRBV9|TRBJ2-3|TRBD2
TGTGCCAGCAAGGCCAGCGGGGTAAGCACAGATACGCAGTATTTT
CASKASGVSTDTQYF
>15|.|TRBV6-1|TRBJ1-2|TRBD1
TGTGCCAGCAGTGAATTCCGGGACAGGGACTATGGCTACACCTTC
CASSEFRDRDYGYTF
>17|.|TRBV20-1|TRBJ2-5|TRBD2
TGCAGTGCTCGCCGACCGGGACTAGCGGGAGAACGAGAGACCCAGTACTTC
CSARRPGLAGERETQYF
>17|.|TRBV4-2|TRBJ2-1|.
TGTGCCAGCAGCCAAGATGGGGCGGGGAACACTTACGATGAGCAGTTCTTC
CASSQDGAGNTYDEQFF
>14|.|TRBV11-2|TRBJ2-3|.
TGTGCCAGCGCCCTGGGTCGGAGCACAGATACGCAGTATTTT
CASALGRSTDTQYF
>14|few|TRBV3-1|TRBJ2-7|.
TGTGCCAGCAGCACACGACAGAGTACCTACGAGCAGTACTTC
CASSTRQSTYEQYF
>14|.|TRBV20-1|TRBJ2-4|.
TGCAGTGCCTTCCGAACTGAAGCCAAAAACATTCAGTACTTC
CSAFRTEAKNIQYF
>15|few|TRBV4-1|TRBJ1-2|TRBD1
TGCGCCAGCAGCCCCTGGGACAGGCCCGAATATGGCTACACCTTC
CASSPWDRPEYGYTF
>14|.|TRBV24-1|TRBJ2-5|.
TGTGCCACCAGTGAATCAGCCTCTAAAGAGACCCAGTACTTC
CATSESASKETQYF
>14|.|TRBV20-1|TRBJ2-2|.
TGCAGTGCCGACAAGGAAGGGAACACCGGGGAGCTGTTTTTT
CSADKEGNTGELFF
>17|.|TRBV10-3|TRBJ2-7|TRBD1
TGTGCCATCAGTGGGGGACAGTCGCCCAGGGGGTCCTACGAGCAGTACTTC
CAISGGQSPRGSYEQYF
>18|.|TRBV29-1|TRBJ2-3|TRBD1
TGTAGCGTTGAAGGGTCCCCCGGGGACAGGGGGAGCACAGATACGCAGTATTTT
CSVEGSPGDRGSTDTQYF
>13|.|TRBV7-9|TRBJ1-2|.
TGTGCCAGCAATGAACAGGAGAACTATGGCTACACCTTC
CASNEQENYGYTF
>13|.|TRBV6-5|TRBJ2-5|.
TGTGCCAGCCAGGCGACAGTCCAAGAGACCCAGTACTTC
CASQATVQETQYF
>17|once|TRBV3-1|TRBJ2-1|.
TGTGCCAGCAGCGTACAAGGATCGGGACAAACCTACAATGAGCAGTTCTTC
CASSVQGSGQTYNEQFF
>16|.|TRBV14|TRBJ2-5|.
TGTGCCAGCAGCCAAGGAACGACTTGGTACCAAGAGACCCAGTACTTT
CASSQGTTWYQETQYF
>16|.|TRBV5-1|TRBJ1-2|TRBD1
TGCGCCAGCAGCTCGTTTCAGGGGGGAGCTAACTATGGCTACACCTTC
CASSSFQGGANYGYTF
>15|.|TRBV4-1|TRBJ2-1|.
TGCGCCAGCAGTCAAGCAGGACAGACTTACAATGAGCAGTTCTTC
CASSQAGQTYNEQFF
>14|few|TRBV7-2|TRBJ2-7|TRBD1
TGTGCCAGCAGCTCCGGGACAGGGTACTACGAGCAGTACTTC
CASSSGTGYYEQYF
>15|.|TRBV20-1|TRBJ2-7|TRBD1
TGCAGTACTCTTCAGGGGGCAGGGATCTCCTACGAGCAGTACTTC
CSTLQGAGISYEQYF
>14|few|TRBV20-1|TRBJ2-5|TRBD2
TGCAGTGCTAGCCGCAGCGGGGGACAAGAGACCCAGTACTTC
CSASRSGGQETQYF
>14|few|TRBV12-3/TRBV12-4|TRBJ2-1|TRBD1
TGTGCCAGCAGTTTCGGGACAGGGATGGCCGAGCAGTTCTTC
CASSFGTGMAEQFF
>18|.|TRBV15|TRBJ2-6|.
TGTGCCACCAGCAGAGATGGACCGACTCTCTCTGGGGCCAACGTCCTGACTTTC
CATSRDGPTLSGANVLTF
>16|.|TRBV2|TRBJ1-5|TRBD1
TGTGCCAGCAGTGAAGGGGACAGCCCGGGCAATCAGCCCCAGCATTTT
CASSEGDSPGNQPQHF
>14|.|TRBV6-5|TRBJ2-7|.
TGTGCCAGCAGTTACTACGGGCGGGACGACGAGCAGTACTTC
CASSYYGRDDEQYF